Below are 32 T cell receptor beta chains sequenced from a single sample in a study of blood T cell repertoires in COVID-19. Sequencing was performed with immunoSEQ multiplex PCR; in TCRdb, only in-frame clones are kept and a portion is missing. Counted here are approximately 74,000 clones, 88% occurring once; the ten biggest clones make up more than 5.5%. The sequencing input was peripheral blood. The receptors stem from a man aged 70-80 years with acute or convalescent COVID-19.

This chain connects TRBV19 to TRBJ2-7; D might be TRBD2 (6 bases). CDR1 LNHDA and CDR2 SQIVND come from the germline V gene (reference sequence). This CDR3 has 14 residues. V lost 5 bases and J 2 bases, leaving 13 bases between the germline ends. CDR3 sequence: CASSLGGPAYEQYF. The CDR3 DNA reads TGTGCCAGTAGTCTGGGAGGACCAGCCTACGAGCAGTACTTC.

This rearrangement joins TRBV5-1 to TRBJ2-3; TRBD1 aligns across 9 bases. The CDR3 has 14 amino acids. V lost 4 bases to trimming and J lost 4 bases; unmatched junction nucleotides: 4. The germline gives CDR1 SGHRS, CDR2 YFSETQ. The CDR3 DNA follows: TGCGCCAGCAGCACGACAGGGGGTGCAGATACGCAGTATTTT. Amino acid sequence: CASSTTGGADTQYF.

The sample holds one count of this clone. The chain carries TRBV9 and TRBJ2-1, with TRBD1 matching over 9 bases. This CDR3 region has 13 residues. Looked up from germline, CDR1 is SGDLS and CDR2 is YYNGEE. Trimming at V came to 3 bases and at J to 5 bases, leaving 0 bases not matched to a gene. DNA for the CDR3: TGTGCCAGCAGCGGGGACAGGGACAATGAGCAGTTCTTC. Amino acids: CASSGDRDNEQFF.

This chain joins TRBV6-1 and TRBJ1-1; D unclear. V lost 5 bases and J lost 10, with 14 bases in between. Per the germline V gene, CDR1 is MNHNS and CDR2 is SASEGT. This CDR3 region has 12 residues. The CDR3 nucleotides read TGTGCCAGCAGTTCCGACTTCCCTCTAGCTTTCTTT. This codes for CASSSDFPLAFF.

The V call is TRBV6-4, the J call TRBJ2-3; tentatively, D is TRBD2 (6 bases). The germline CDR1 and CDR2 sequences are MRHNA and SNTAGT. V was pared by 6 bases and J by 1 base, with 11 bases between. The CDR3 covers 14 residues. CDR3 nucleotide sequence: TGTGCCAGCAGCTCCGGGACTGGCACAGATACGCAGTATTTT. Translating gives CASSSGTGTDTQYF.

The chain has TRBV28 and TRBJ1-5, with a weak D call TRBD1 (6 bases). The germline CDR1 and CDR2 sequences are MDHEN and SYDVKM. V lost 8 bases, J lost 8 bases, and 13 bases lay in between. There are 12 residues in the CDR3. The DNA of the CDR3 is TGTGCCAGCGGGGGCGCGGTAAAGCCCCAGCATTTT. Its translation: CASGGAVKPQHF. Filled out from reference TRBV28 and TRBJ1-5, the complete variable domain reads DVKVTQSSRYLVKRTGEKVFLECVQDMDHENMFWYRQDPGLGLRLIYFSYDVKMKEKGDIPEGYSVSREKKERFSLILESASTNQTSMYLCASGGAVKPQHFGDGTRLSIL.

Notes on this clone: This same CDR3 is encoded by further DNA sequences in the sample. This sequence joins TRBV10-1 and TRBJ2-2, with 9 bases identical to TRBD1. Germline CDR1 WNHNN, CDR2 SYGVQD (reference sequence). There are 15 residues in the CDR3. Trimming cost V 0 bases and J 5 bases; bases outside gene matches: 1. CDR3 sequence reads: CASSESTGGTGELFF. CDR3 coding DNA: TGCGCCAGCAGTGAGTCGACAGGGGGTACCGGGGAGCTGTTTTTT.

The J gene is TRBJ2-5, the V gene TRBV11-2, with 11 bases lining up with TRBD1. V lost 7 bases, J lost 4 bases, and 11 bases stayed unmatched. This CDR3 spans 16 amino acids. The germline gives CDR1 SGHAT, CDR2 FQNNGV. In nucleotides, the CDR3 is TGTGCCAGCACCACCGGGACAGGGGGTTCGGGAGAGACCCAGTACTTC. Its protein is CASTTGTGGSGETQYF.

This chain uses TRBV6-5 with TRBJ1-1; D call uncertain. Germline V gene sequence: CDR1 MNHEY, CDR2 SVGAGI. V was pared by 7 bases and J by 5 bases, with 17 bases between. This CDR3 region has 14 residues. The chain's CDR3 is CASTGNWAGTEAFF. The CDR3 DNA reads TGTGCCAGCACCGGAAACTGGGCTGGTACTGAAGCTTTCTTT.

The gene calls are TRBV12-5 and TRBJ2-1, with D possibly matching TRBD2 (10 bases). The V end was cut by 4 bases, the J end by 2 bases, with 21 bases between. Looked up from germline, CDR1 is LGHNT and CDR2 is FRNRAP. The CDR3 has 18 residues. CDR3 DNA: TGTGCTAGTGGTTGGGACAGGGAGCGGGAGGGCCCCTACAATGAGCAGTTCTTC. It codes for CASGWDREREGPYNEQFF. The full variable domain, in which reference TRBV12-5 and TRBJ2-1 provide the parts outside the CDR3, is DARVTQTPRHKVTEMGQEVTMRCQPILGHNTVFWYRQTMMQGLELLAYFRNRAPLDDSGMPKDRFSAEMPDATLATLKIQPSEPRDSAVYFCASGWDREREGPYNEQFFGPGTRLTVL.

This clone rates as medium-sized. In nucleotides, the CDR3 is TGCAGCGTTGTACGGACAGACTACAATGAGCAGTTCTTC. This gives the protein CSVVRTDYNEQFF. This chain uses TRBV29-1 with TRBJ2-1; tentatively, D is TRBD1 (6 bases). In germline, CDR1 is SQVTM, CDR2 ANQGSEA. V was shortened by 4 bases and J by 3 bases, with 10 bases between the two germline ends. The CDR3 totals 13 residues.

The chain couples TRBV23-1 to TRBJ1-2; D is possibly TRBD1 (5 bases). Being an ORF, TRBV23-1 has a function that is uncertain. V was pared by 1 base and J by 3 bases, with 9 bases between. This CDR3 region has 14 residues. As DNA, the CDR3 is TGCGCCAGCAGTCAATGGCGGGGGGACTATGGCTACACCTTC. It is translated as CASSQWRGDYGYTF.

This sequence joins TRBV28 and TRBJ2-7; D not resolved. The length of the CDR3 is 13 residues. Germline CDR1 reads MDHEN; CDR2 reads SYDVKM. Trimming shortened V by 3 bases and J by 5 bases, and 11 bases separated the two germline ends. The CDR3 coding sequence is TGTGCCAGCAGTTTTACAGTTCCCAACGAGCAGTACTTC. Translated, it gives CASSFTVPNEQYF. The full variable domain, with the rest looked up from reference TRBV28 and TRBJ2-7, is DVKVTQSSRYLVKRTGEKVFLECVQDMDHENMFWYRQDPGLGLRLIYFSYDVKMKEKGDIPEGYSVSREKKERFSLILESASTNQTSMYLCASSFTVPNEQYFGPGTRLTVT.

The V and J genes are TRBV29-1 and TRBJ2-1; TRBD2 agrees at 7 bases. This CDR3 has 15 residues. The junction had 9 bases not matched to a gene; V was cut back by 1 base and J by 6 bases. Germline V lookup: CDR1 SQVTM, CDR2 ANQGSEA. The CDR3 DNA follows: TGCAGCGTTGAAGGGGAGGGGACTACTGGCAATGAGCAGTTCTTC. Residues: CSVEGEGTTGNEQFF.

The chain joins TRBV28 to TRBJ1-4; D might be TRBD1 (5 bases). CDR1 and CDR2 from the germline V gene are MDHEN and SYDVKM. The CDR3 has 14 amino acids. The ends were cut back, 6 bases at V and 8 bases at J, with 16 bases in the middle. The chain's CDR3 is CASRPEIAGEKLFF. The CDR3 nucleotides are TGTGCCAGCAGACCCGAGATCGCAGGGGAAAAACTGTTTTTT.

The chain recombines TRBV14 with TRBJ2-1, with D possibly being TRBD2 (6 bases). The CDR3 loop spans 13 amino acids. Germline-derived CDR1 and CDR2 are SGHDN and FVKESK. Trimming stripped 0 bases from V and 13 bases from J, with 13 bases between. Written as DNA, the CDR3 is TGTGCCAGCAGCCAAGATCTATTGGCGGGACAGTTCTTC. Translation: CASSQDLLAGQFF.

This chain connects TRBV7-2 to TRBJ2-7, with D possibly TRBD1 on 6 matching bases. Per the germline V gene, CDR1 is SGHTA and CDR2 is FQGNSA. This CDR3 is built from 15 residues. Trimming removed 2 bases from V and 3 bases from J, with 14 bases in between. In DNA form, the CDR3 reads TGTGCCAGCAGCTTATCGGCAGGGGTGGTCTACGAGCAGTACTTC. Translated, it gives CASSLSAGVVYEQYF. The full variable domain, its missing parts supplied by reference TRBV7-2 and TRBJ2-7, is GAGVSQSPSNKVTEKGKDVELRCDPISGHTALYWYRQSLGQGLEFLIYFQGNSAPDKSGLPSDRFSAERTGGSVSTLTIQRTQQEDSAVYLCASSLSAGVVYEQYFGPGTRLTVT.

This clone was observed a single time. The rearrangement joins TRBV7-9 to TRBJ1-1, with D possibly being TRBD1 (6 bases). Germline CDR1 reads SEHNR; CDR2 reads FQNEAQ (reference sequence). CDR3 size: 14 residues. V was shortened by 6 bases and J by 8 bases, with 19 bases between the two germline ends. The CDR3 nucleotides read TGTGCCAGCAGGCCGACTTCGGCAGGGGACGAAGCTTTCTTT. This encodes CASRPTSAGDEAFF.

The chain joins TRBV3-1 (or the pseudogene TRBV3-2) to TRBJ2-7, with TRBD2 identical over 7 bases. Unmatched junction bases numbered 7, after V lost 8 bases and J lost 0 bases. The length of the CDR3 is 14 residues. Germline values: CDR1 LGHDT, CDR2 YNNKEL (reference sequence). The CDR3 DNA reads as TGTGCCAGCGGAGCTGCGGGAGTCTCCTACGAGCAGTACTTC. It is translated as CASGAAGVSYEQYF.

In this sample, this clone turned up a few times. The chain couples TRBV3-1 (or the pseudogene TRBV3-2) to TRBJ2-2, with 9 positions matching TRBD1. CDR1 is LGHDT, CDR2 YNNKEL, per germline (reference sequence). With 5 bases clipped from V and 7 bases from J, the junction kept 8 bases outside the gene matches. This CDR3 contains 15 residues. This chain's CDR3 is CASSTTGTGYGELFF. The CDR3 bases are TGTGCCAGCAGCACTACCGGGACAGGGTACGGGGAGCTGTTTTTT.

This chain connects TRBV19 to TRBJ2-1; 12 nucleotides match TRBD1. Germline values: CDR1 LNHDA, CDR2 SQIVND (reference sequence). V gave up 7 bases and J gave up 7 bases; unmatched junction bases: 8. This CDR3 comprises 15 residues. CDR3 nucleotides: TGTGCCAGTAAGACCGGGACAGGGGGCCTGAATGAGCAGTTCTTC. Translated: CASKTGTGGLNEQFF.

This chain links TRBV4-3 with TRBJ1-2, with D uncertain. The CDR3 has 16 amino acids. Germline assignment: CDR1 LGHNA and CDR2 YSLEER. The V gene lost 0 bases and the J gene lost 3 bases, with 14 bases spanning the gap. The CDR3 coding sequence is TGCGCCAGCAGCCAAGATACGGGATCGGGGTACTATGGCTACACCTTC. Amino acids: CASSQDTGSGYYGYTF.

V usage is TRBV4-3 and J usage is TRBJ1-6; 8 bases fit TRBD1. CDR3 length: 15 residues. V was pared by 1 base and J by 9 bases, with 5 bases of the junction left unmatched. Germline V gene data show CDR1 as LGHNA and CDR2 as YSLEER. CDR3 sequence (DNA): TGCGCCAGCAGCCAAGGCGGACAGGGAAGTTCACCCCTCCACTTT. Translating it yields CASSQGGQGSSPLHF.

V is TRBV5-1 and J is TRBJ1-3; no clear D gene. V dropped 0 bases and J dropped 0 bases, with 10 bases sitting between them. The CDR3 totals 16 residues. CDR1 SGHRS and CDR2 YFSETQ come from the germline V gene. CDR3 in amino acids: CASSLAGWVSGNTIYF. The CDR3 region has the DNA TGCGCCAGCAGCTTGGCAGGCTGGGTCTCTGGAAACACCATATATTTT. Drawing the rest from reference TRBV5-1 and TRBJ1-3, the complete variable domain is KAGVTQTPRYLIKTRGQQVTLSCSPISGHRSVSWYQQTPGQGLQFLFEYFSETQRNKGNFPGRFSGRQFSNSRSEMNVSTLELGDSALYLCASSLAGWVSGNTIYFGEGSWLTVV.

The rearrangement uses TRBV28 and TRBJ1-3; a possible D gene is TRBD1 (5 bases). The CDR3 extends over 13 amino acids. The ends were cut back, 7 bases at V and 4 bases at J, with 11 bases in the middle. Germline loops: CDR1 MDHEN, CDR2 SYDVKM. CDR3 in amino acids: CASTTRAGNTIYF. In DNA, the CDR3 is TGTGCCAGCACCACCAGGGCGGGAAACACCATATATTTT.

This rearrangement joins TRBV27 to TRBJ2-1, with D possibly being TRBD1 (6 bases). Germline V gene lookup returns CDR1 MNHEY and CDR2 SMNVEV (reference sequence). V lost 5 bases to trimming and J lost 7 bases, with 12 bases between them. The CDR3 contains 13 residues. The CDR3 spells CASSPRGQNEQFF. In DNA, the CDR3 is TGTGCCAGCAGTCCCAGGGGCCAAAATGAGCAGTTCTTC.

The V and J genes are TRBV7-3 and TRBJ2-1; 7 positions match TRBD1. Germline CDR1 reads SGHTA; CDR2 reads FQGTGA. V trimming: 5 bases; J trimming: 9 bases; junction bases outside the gene matches: 7. The length of the CDR3 is 13 residues. The CDR3, as DNA: TGTGCCAGCAGCCCAGACAGGGAAGGTGAGCAGTTCTTC. This sequence encodes CASSPDREGEQFF.

The J gene is TRBJ2-3, the V gene TRBV6-6; D not certain. The germline V gene has CDR1 MNHNY and CDR2 SVGAGI (reference sequence). This CDR3 comprises 15 residues. V was shortened by 6 bases and J by 0 bases, with 13 bases between the two germline ends. The CDR3 nucleotides are TGTGCCAGCAGACCGCCTAAAGCCAGCACAGATACGCAGTATTTT. It encodes CASRPPKASTDTQYF.

The chain joins TRBV24-1 to TRBJ2-7; 7 nucleotides agree with TRBD2. Germline CDR1 reads KGHDR; CDR2 reads SFDVKD. The CDR3 runs 18 residues. V was pared by 2 bases and J by 0 bases, with 12 bases of the junction left unmatched. Here the CDR3 DNA reads TGTGCCACCAGTGATTCACCGAACCGCGGGGACTACTCCTACGAGCAGTACTTC. This encodes CATSDSPNRGDYSYEQYF.

V is TRBV3-1 (or the pseudogene TRBV3-2) and J is TRBJ1-6; D is uncertain. CDR1 and CDR2 (germline): LGHDT, YNNKEL (reference sequence). Trimming removed 4 bases at V and 6 bases at J, with 10 bases between. The CDR3 totals 14 residues. As DNA, the CDR3 is TGTGCCAGCAGCCGGTCCACGGGTAATTCACCCCTCCACTTT. Translating gives CASSRSTGNSPLHF.

This clone was counted only a few times. The gene calls are TRBV20-1 and TRBJ2-1; a weak D match, TRBD2 (6 bases). V lost 3 bases, J lost 5 bases, and 17 bases lay in between. The CDR3 loop spans 15 amino acids. Germline CDR1 and CDR2: DFQATT and SNEGSKA (reference sequence). CDR3 sequence reads: CSASFALASNNEQFF. The CDR3 nucleotides read TGCAGTGCTAGTTTTGCGCTAGCGAGCAACAATGAGCAGTTCTTC.

This clone is a singleton in its sample. The chain carries TRBV19 and TRBJ1-1; possibly TRBD1 for D (6 bases). From germline, CDR1 is LNHDA and CDR2 SQIVND (reference sequence). Trimming removed 5 bases from V and 4 bases from J, with 20 bases in between. There are 16 residues in the CDR3. CDR3: CASSLAGDNLPTEAFF. The CDR3 coding sequence is TGTGCCAGTAGTTTAGCAGGGGACAATCTGCCCACTGAAGCTTTCTTT.